The next 13 T cell receptor beta chains were all read from a single sample in a study of T cell changes during pregnancy in multiple sclerosis. TCRdb keeps only in-frame clones here, not all; method: immunoSEQ multiplex PCR. The repertoire holds 40,000 to 55,000 clones, with just under 95% as singletons. The sequenced sample was CD4+ T cells from peripheral blood mononuclear cells, obtained in the third trimester of pregnancy. These receptor sequences come from a female donor with multiple sclerosis, enrolled in a pregnancy study.

The chain recombines TRBV7-9 with TRBJ2-1, with a weak D call TRBD1 (5 bases). The length of the CDR3 is 15 residues. The germline V gene encodes CDR1 SEHNR and CDR2 FQNEAQ (reference sequence). Deletions cut 5 bases from V and 7 bases from J, with 18 bases between. The CDR3 reads CASSQTPNKGNEQFF. The CDR3 DNA reads as TGTGCCAGCAGCCAAACACCCAACAAGGGGAATGAGCAGTTCTTC.

The table lists this clone with a count of one. The chain carries TRBV9 and TRBJ2-7, with 8 bases that match TRBD2. The CDR3 runs to 17 residues. The germline CDR1 and CDR2 sequences are SGDLS and YYNGEE. Trimming at V came to 3 bases and at J to 0 bases, leaving 11 bases not matched to a gene. The CDR3, as DNA: TGTGCCAGCAGCGCAACCGTGGGACTAGGGAGCTCCTACGAGCAGTACTTC. Translating it yields CASSATVGLGSSYEQYF.

The sample holds a few counts of this clone. V gene TRBV7-2 combines with J gene TRBJ2-1; possible D gene TRBD2, 6 bases. From germline, CDR1 is SGHTA and CDR2 FQGNSA. Trimming left V 2 bases short and J 9 bases short, with 17 bases between. The CDR3 extends over 15 amino acids. The CDR3 sequence is CASSLSILRDREQFF. The CDR3 region has the DNA TGTGCCAGCAGCTTAAGCATCCTGCGGGATCGTGAGCAGTTCTTC.

The chain has TRBV4-3 and TRBJ2-5, with 8 bases identical to TRBD2. Trimming took 1 base from V and 2 from J; bases not matched to a gene: 9. The CDR3 spans 17 residues. The germline V gene has CDR1 LGHNA and CDR2 YSLEER. The CDR3 DNA reads TGCGCCAGCAGCCAAGTAGGGTCCGGGAGGGATCAAGAGACCCAGTACTTC. It codes for CASSQVGSGRDQETQYF.

The V call is TRBV28, the J call TRBJ1-2, with D possibly being TRBD1 (5 bases). V was trimmed by 7 bases and J by 7 bases, leaving 25 bases between them. From germline, CDR1 is MDHEN and CDR2 SYDVKM. The CDR3 extends over 16 amino acids. CDR3 DNA: TGTGCCAGCACCCAATTGCGGGGACTGATCGTAACTGGCTACACCTTC. Encoded protein: CASTQLRGLIVTGYTF.

This clone was observed a single time. V and J are TRBV18 and TRBJ2-2; 7 nucleotides agree with TRBD1. Germline trimming cut 4 bases from V and 7 bases from J; bases unmatched to any gene: 6. The CDR3 has 14 amino acids. Per the germline V gene, CDR1 is KGHSH and CDR2 is LQKENI. As DNA, the CDR3 is TGTGCCAGCTCACTAAAACAGGGGATCGGGGAGCTGTTTTTT. Encoded protein: CASSLKQGIGELFF.

V usage is TRBV6-1 and J usage is TRBJ1-1; TRBD1 matches 7 bases. The CDR3 length is 12 residues. V was clipped by 4 bases and J by 10 bases; unmatched bases: 6. The germline gives CDR1 MNHNS, CDR2 SASEGT. The CDR3 reads CASSGTGARAFF. The DNA of the CDR3 is TGTGCCAGCAGTGGCACAGGGGCACGAGCTTTCTTT.

DNA of the CDR3: TGTGCCAGCAGTTTATCGGCGGGCGGGAGAACAGATACGCAGTATTTT. As protein: CASSLSAGGRTDTQYF. The J gene is TRBJ2-3, the V gene TRBV27, with 7 bases that match TRBD2. The CDR3 runs to 16 residues. V dropped 0 bases and J dropped 3; count of bases not matched to a gene: 6. Germline V lookup: CDR1 MNHEY, CDR2 SMNVEV (reference sequence).

This clone was seen a handful of times. The J gene is TRBJ2-6, the V gene TRBV7-2; tentative D call: TRBD1 (6 bases). The CDR3 spans 17 residues. V lost 4 bases to trimming and J lost 1 base, with 14 bases between them. Germline CDR1 reads SGHTA; CDR2 reads FQGNSA. CDR3: CASSSTGFESGANVLTF. CDR3 bases: TGTGCCAGCAGCTCGACAGGTTTCGAATCTGGGGCCAACGTCCTGACTTTC.

J is TRBJ2-3 and V is TRBV5-4; 10 bases agree with TRBD2. Germline V lookup: CDR1 SGHNT, CDR2 YYREEE (reference sequence). This CDR3 is built from 15 residues. V lost 0 bases and J lost 5; bases outside the gene matches: 3. In nucleotides, the CDR3 is TGTGCCAGCAGCTTGGGTGGACTAGCGGAAGATACGCAGTATTTT. This codes for CASSLGGLAEDTQYF.

The chain links TRBV5-1 to TRBJ2-5; D perhaps matches TRBD1 (6 bases). CDR1 and CDR2 (germline): SGHRS, YFSETQ. The CDR3 sequence is 17 residues long. V gave up 0 bases and J gave up 4 bases, with 19 bases separating them. The CDR3 DNA sequence: TGCGCCAGCAGCTTGGTGTTCTCCAGGGGCATCATAGAGACCCAGTACTTC. It specifies CASSLVFSRGIIETQYF.

This chain joins TRBV5-1 and TRBJ2-2; 14 positions match TRBD2. The CDR3 extends over 18 amino acids. Losses at the gene ends were 1 base for V and 0 bases for J; bases not matched to a gene: 2. CDR1 is SGHRS, CDR2 YFSETQ, per germline. The CDR3 loop is CASSLRLAGGPNTGELFF. CDR3 DNA sequence: TGCGCCAGCAGCTTGAGACTAGCGGGAGGGCCGAACACCGGGGAGCTGTTTTTT.

This chain uses TRBV11-3 with TRBJ1-2, with 8 nucleotides matching TRBD1. This CDR3 spans 12 amino acids. Looked up from germline, CDR1 is SGHNT and CDR2 is YENEEA. V shed 5 bases, J shed 8 bases, and the junction held 4 bases outside the gene matches. The DNA of the CDR3 is TGTGCCAGCAGCGAGACAGGGGACGGCTACACCTTC. It is translated as CASSETGDGYTF.